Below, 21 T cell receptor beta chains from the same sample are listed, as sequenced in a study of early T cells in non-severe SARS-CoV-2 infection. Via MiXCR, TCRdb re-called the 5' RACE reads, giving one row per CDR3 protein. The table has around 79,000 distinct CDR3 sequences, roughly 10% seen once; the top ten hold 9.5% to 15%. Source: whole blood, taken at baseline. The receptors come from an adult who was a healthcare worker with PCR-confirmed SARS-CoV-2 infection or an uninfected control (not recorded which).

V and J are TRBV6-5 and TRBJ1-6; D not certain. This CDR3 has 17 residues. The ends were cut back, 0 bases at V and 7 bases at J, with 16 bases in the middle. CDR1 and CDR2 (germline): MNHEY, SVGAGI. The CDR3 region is CASSYSNRVSENSPLHF. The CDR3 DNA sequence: TGTGCCAGCAGTTACTCGAATAGGGTCTCCGAAAATTCACCCCTCCACTTT.

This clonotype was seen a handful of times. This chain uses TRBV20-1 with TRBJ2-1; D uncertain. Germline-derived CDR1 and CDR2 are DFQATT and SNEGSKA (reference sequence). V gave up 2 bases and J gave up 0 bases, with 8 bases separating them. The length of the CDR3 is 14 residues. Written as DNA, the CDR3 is TGCAGTGCTAGATCCGTGAGCTCCTACAATGAGCAGTTCTTC. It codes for CSARSVSSYNEQFF.

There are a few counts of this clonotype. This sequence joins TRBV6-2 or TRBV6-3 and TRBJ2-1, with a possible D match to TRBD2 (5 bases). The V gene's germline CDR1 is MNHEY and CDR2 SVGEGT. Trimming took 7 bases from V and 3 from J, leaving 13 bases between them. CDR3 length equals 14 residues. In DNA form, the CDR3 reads TGTGCCAGCACCCCCGGGATGTTCTACAATGAGCAGTTCTTC. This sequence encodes CASTPGMFYNEQFF.

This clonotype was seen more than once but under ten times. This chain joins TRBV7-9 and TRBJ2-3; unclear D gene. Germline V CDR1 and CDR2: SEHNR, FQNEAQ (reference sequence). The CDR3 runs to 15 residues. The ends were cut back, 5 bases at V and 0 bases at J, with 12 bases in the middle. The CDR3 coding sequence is TGTGCCAGCAGCCCCCCCCTCCTGAGCACAGATACGCAGTATTTT. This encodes CASSPPLLSTDTQYF. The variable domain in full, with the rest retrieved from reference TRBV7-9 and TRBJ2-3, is DTGVSQNPRHKITKRGQNVTFRCDPISEHNRLYWYRQTLGQGPEFLTYFQNEAQLEKSRLLSDRFSAERPKGSFSTLEIQRTEQGDSAMYLCASSPPLLSTDTQYFGPGTRLTVL.

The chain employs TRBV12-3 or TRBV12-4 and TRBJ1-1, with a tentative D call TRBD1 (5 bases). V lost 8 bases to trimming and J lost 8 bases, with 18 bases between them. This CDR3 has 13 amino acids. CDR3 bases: TGTGCCAGCCATACTTCAGCTGGGGCCGAAGCTTTCTTT. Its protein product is CASHTSAGAEAFF.

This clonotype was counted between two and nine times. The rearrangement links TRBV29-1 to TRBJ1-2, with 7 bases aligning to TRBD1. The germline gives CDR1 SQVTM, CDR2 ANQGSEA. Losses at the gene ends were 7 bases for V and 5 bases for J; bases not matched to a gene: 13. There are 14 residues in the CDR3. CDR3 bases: TGCAGCGCCAAATCCGGGACAGATGATTATGGCTACACCTTC. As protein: CSAKSGTDDYGYTF.

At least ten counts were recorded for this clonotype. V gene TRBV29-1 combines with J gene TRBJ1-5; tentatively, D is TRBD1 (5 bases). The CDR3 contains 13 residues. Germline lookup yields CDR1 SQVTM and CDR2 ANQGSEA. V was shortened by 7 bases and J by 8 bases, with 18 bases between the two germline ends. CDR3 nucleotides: TGCAGCGCTCGCCAGGGCTTAGGGGAGCCCCAGCATTTT. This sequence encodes CSARQGLGEPQHF.

CDR3 residues: CASTLFPMEPQHF. CDR3 in DNA: TGTGCCAGCACTTTATTTCCGATGGAGCCCCAGCATTTT. The chain joins TRBV6-2 or TRBV6-3 to TRBJ1-5; D gene uncertain. CDR1 is MNHEY, CDR2 SVGEGT, per germline. There are 13 residues in the CDR3. The germline V and J ends were trimmed by 7 bases and 8 bases, with 15 bases remaining between them.

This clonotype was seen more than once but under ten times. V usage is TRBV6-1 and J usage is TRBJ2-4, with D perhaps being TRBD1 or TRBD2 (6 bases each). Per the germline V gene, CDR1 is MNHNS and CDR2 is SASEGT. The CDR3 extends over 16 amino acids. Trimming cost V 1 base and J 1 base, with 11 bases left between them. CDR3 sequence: CASSEVGGSAKNIQYF. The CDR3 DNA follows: TGTGCCAGCAGTGAAGTCGGGGGCTCGGCCAAAAACATTCAGTACTTC.

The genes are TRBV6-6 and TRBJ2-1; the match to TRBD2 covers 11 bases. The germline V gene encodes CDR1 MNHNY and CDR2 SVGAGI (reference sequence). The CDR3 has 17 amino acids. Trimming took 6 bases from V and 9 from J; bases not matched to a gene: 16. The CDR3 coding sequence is TGTGCCAGCAGCTCCCCTTCTAGCGGGGGGAAGGCGGGTGAGCAGTTCTTC. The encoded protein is CASSSPSSGGKAGEQFF.

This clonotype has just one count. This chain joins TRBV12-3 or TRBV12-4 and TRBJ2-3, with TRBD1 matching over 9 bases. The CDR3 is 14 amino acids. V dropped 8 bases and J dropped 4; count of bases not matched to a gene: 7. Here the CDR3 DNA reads TGTGCCAGCGGGGACAGGGTTTCGTCAGATACGCAGTATTTT. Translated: CASGDRVSSDTQYF.

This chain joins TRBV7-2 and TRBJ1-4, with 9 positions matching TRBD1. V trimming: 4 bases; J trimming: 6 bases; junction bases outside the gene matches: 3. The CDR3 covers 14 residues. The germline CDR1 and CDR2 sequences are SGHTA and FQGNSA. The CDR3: CASSSGTGYEKLFF. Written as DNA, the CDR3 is TGTGCCAGCAGCTCCGGGACAGGGTATGAAAAACTGTTTTTT.

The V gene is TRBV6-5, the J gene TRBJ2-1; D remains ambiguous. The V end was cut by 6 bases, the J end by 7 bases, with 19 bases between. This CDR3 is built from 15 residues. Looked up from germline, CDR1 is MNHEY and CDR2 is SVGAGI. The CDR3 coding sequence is TGTGCCAGCAGCTTACCAGACCAGGCTAGGAATGAGCAGTTCTTC. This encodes CASSLPDQARNEQFF.

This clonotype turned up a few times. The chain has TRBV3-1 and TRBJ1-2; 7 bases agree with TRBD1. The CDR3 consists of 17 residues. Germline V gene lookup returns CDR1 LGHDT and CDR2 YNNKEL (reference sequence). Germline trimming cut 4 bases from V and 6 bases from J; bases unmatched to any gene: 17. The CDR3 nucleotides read TGTGCCAGCAGCCTCCTATCCTCAGGGAGGGGGCGAAATGGCTACACCTTC. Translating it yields CASSLLSSGRGRNGYTF.

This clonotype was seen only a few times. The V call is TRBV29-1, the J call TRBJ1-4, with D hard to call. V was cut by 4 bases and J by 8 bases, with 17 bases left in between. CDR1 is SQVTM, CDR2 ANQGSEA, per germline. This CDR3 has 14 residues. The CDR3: CSVGGGGAGEKLFF. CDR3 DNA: TGCAGCGTTGGAGGTGGAGGTGCTGGGGAAAAACTGTTTTTT.

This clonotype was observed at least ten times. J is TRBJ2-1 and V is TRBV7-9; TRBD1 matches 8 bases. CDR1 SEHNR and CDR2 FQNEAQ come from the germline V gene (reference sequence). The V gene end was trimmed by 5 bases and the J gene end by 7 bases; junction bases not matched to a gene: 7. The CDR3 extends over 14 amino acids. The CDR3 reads CASSQPTGVNEQFF. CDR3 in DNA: TGTGCCAGCAGCCAACCGACAGGGGTTAATGAGCAGTTCTTC.

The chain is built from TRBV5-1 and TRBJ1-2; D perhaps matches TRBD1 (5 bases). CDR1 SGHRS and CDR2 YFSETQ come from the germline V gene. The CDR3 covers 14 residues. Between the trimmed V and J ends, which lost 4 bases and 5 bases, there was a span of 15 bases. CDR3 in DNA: TGCGCCAGCAGCAGAGAGGGGCTGGAGTATGGCTACACCTTC. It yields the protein CASSREGLEYGYTF.

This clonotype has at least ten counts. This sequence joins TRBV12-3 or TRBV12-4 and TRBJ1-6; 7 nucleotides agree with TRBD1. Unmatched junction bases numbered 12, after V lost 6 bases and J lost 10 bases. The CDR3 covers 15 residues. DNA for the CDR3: TGTGCCAGCAGACCTTCAGGGGGTTCCAGCTCACCCCTCCACTTT. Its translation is CASRPSGGSSSPLHF.

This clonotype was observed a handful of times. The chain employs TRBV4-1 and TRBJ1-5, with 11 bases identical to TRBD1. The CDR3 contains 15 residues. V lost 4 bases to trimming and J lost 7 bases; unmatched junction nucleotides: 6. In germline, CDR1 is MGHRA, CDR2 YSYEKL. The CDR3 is CASSLGQGATQPQHF. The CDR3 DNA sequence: TGCGCCAGCAGCCTTGGACAGGGGGCGACCCAGCCCCAGCATTTT.

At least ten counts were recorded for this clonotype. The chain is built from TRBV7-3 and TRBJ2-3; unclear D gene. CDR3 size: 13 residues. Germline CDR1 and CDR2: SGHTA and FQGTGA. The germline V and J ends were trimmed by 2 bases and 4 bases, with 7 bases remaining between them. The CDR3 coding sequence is TGTGCCAGCAGCTTAGATTACTCAGATACGCAGTATTTT. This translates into CASSLDYSDTQYF.

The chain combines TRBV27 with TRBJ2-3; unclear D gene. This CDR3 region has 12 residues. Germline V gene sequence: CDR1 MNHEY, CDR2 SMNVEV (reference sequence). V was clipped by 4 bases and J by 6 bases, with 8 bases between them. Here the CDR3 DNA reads TGTGCCAGCAGTTCGGCAGTGGATACGCAGTATTTT. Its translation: CASSSAVDTQYF.